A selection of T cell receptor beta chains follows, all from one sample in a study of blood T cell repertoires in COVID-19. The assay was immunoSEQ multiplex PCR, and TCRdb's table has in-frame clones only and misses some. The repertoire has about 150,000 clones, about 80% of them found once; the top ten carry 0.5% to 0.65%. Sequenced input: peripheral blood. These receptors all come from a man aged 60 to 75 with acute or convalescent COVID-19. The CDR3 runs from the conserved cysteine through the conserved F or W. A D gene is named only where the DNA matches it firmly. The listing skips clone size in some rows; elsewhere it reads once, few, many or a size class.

CDR3nt: TGTGCCAGCAGCTGGGGTGGGTCCGAGGGTGAAAAACTGTTTTTT
CDR3aa: CASSWGGSEGEKLFF
j_gene: TRBJ1-4
abundance: NA
v_gene: TRBV5-5
d_gene: NA

CDR3nt: TGTGCCAGCAGCTTACAGGGGAATCAGCCCCAGCATTTT
CDR3aa: CASSLQGNQPQHF
j_gene: TRBJ1-5
abundance: few
v_gene: TRBV3-1/TRBV3-2
d_gene: TRBD1

CDR3nt: TGTGCCAGCAGTTCCCGGACTTTGCGACAGGGGGCACCATACGAGCAGTACTTC
CDR3aa: CASSSRTLRQGAPYEQYF
j_gene: TRBJ2-7
abundance: NA
v_gene: TRBV27
d_gene: TRBD1

CDR3nt: TGTGCCAGTAGTATATCGGGGAGAACACAGTACTTC
CDR3aa: CASSISGRTQYF
j_gene: TRBJ2-4
abundance: NA
v_gene: TRBV19
d_gene: NA

CDR3nt: TGTGCCACCAGTGATTCCGGGACAGGGGTGGGCTATGAGCAGTTCTTC
CDR3aa: CATSDSGTGVGYEQFF
j_gene: TRBJ2-1
abundance: NA
v_gene: TRBV24-1
d_gene: TRBD1

CDR3nt: TGCGCCAGCAGCCTAGGAGGGGCCCGAAGCACAGATACGCAGTATTTT
CDR3aa: CASSLGGARSTDTQYF
j_gene: TRBJ2-3
abundance: NA
v_gene: TRBV5-1
d_gene: NA

CDR3nt: TGCAGCGACGGGTTCGCTGAAGCTTTCTTT
CDR3aa: CSDGFAEAFF
j_gene: TRBJ1-1
abundance: few
v_gene: TRBV29-1
d_gene: NA

CDR3nt: TGTGCCAGCAGTTACTCCCTCAGGGAGGCGGCTTACTCTGGGGCCAACGTCCTGACTTTC
CDR3aa: CASSYSLREAAYSGANVLTF
j_gene: TRBJ2-6
abundance: few
v_gene: TRBV6-2/TRBV6-3
d_gene: NA

CDR3nt: TGCAGCGTTCAGATACAGGGGTATGGCTACACCTTC
CDR3aa: CSVQIQGYGYTF
j_gene: TRBJ1-2
abundance: once
v_gene: TRBV29-1
d_gene: TRBD1

CDR3nt: TGTGCCAGCAGTTTATTCGTGTACAGTAAAAATCAGCCCCAGCATTTT
CDR3aa: CASSLFVYSKNQPQHF
j_gene: TRBJ1-5
abundance: NA
v_gene: TRBV27
d_gene: NA

CDR3nt: TGTGCCAGTAGGCTTCAGGGGGCTGGAAACACCATATATTTT
CDR3aa: CASRLQGAGNTIYF
j_gene: TRBJ1-3
abundance: NA
v_gene: TRBV19
d_gene: TRBD1

CDR3nt: TGTGCCAGCACCCCCCGCCAGGGGGCGTTGAGGGGCTACACCTTC
CDR3aa: CASTPRQGALRGYTF
j_gene: TRBJ1-2
abundance: NA
v_gene: TRBV6-5
d_gene: TRBD1

CDR3nt: TGTGCCGCCCTTTTAGAGCAGGGCGCTGAAGCTTTCTTT
CDR3aa: CAALLEQGAEAFF
j_gene: TRBJ1-1
abundance: NA
v_gene: TRBV6-5
d_gene: NA

CDR3nt: TGTGCCATCAGTCTCGGGACAGGGGGCCCATCCTACGAGCAGTACTTC
CDR3aa: CAISLGTGGPSYEQYF
j_gene: TRBJ2-7
abundance: NA
v_gene: TRBV10-3
d_gene: TRBD1

CDR3nt: TGTGCCAGCAGCCAAGGGACAGCCCGGGGGGAAGCTTTCTTT
CDR3aa: CASSQGTARGEAFF
j_gene: TRBJ1-1
abundance: NA
v_gene: TRBV7-2
d_gene: TRBD1

CDR3nt: TGCGCCAGCAGCCGCGAAACCGGAGGGGGCGGGTATGGCTACACCTTC
CDR3aa: CASSRETGGGGYGYTF
j_gene: TRBJ1-2
abundance: NA
v_gene: TRBV4-3
d_gene: TRBD1

CDR3nt: TGTGCCAGCAGCAAGGGACAGAGCTCCTATAATTCACCCCTCCACTTT
CDR3aa: CASSKGQSSYNSPLHF
j_gene: TRBJ1-6
abundance: NA
v_gene: TRBV5-4
d_gene: TRBD1

CDR3nt: TGTGCCAGCAGTTACTCGCGGACTAGCGGCGAGCAGTACTTC
CDR3aa: CASSYSRTSGEQYF
j_gene: TRBJ2-7
abundance: NA
v_gene: TRBV6-6
d_gene: TRBD2

CDR3nt: TGTGCCAGCAGTTTGCGGAGTTCTACGGGGGCTTTCTTT
CDR3aa: CASSLRSSTGAFF
j_gene: TRBJ1-1
abundance: NA
v_gene: TRBV28
d_gene: NA

CDR3nt: TGTGCCAGCAGCTTACCGGACAGGAATTCACCCCTCCACTTT
CDR3aa: CASSLPDRNSPLHF
j_gene: TRBJ1-6
abundance: NA
v_gene: TRBV7-8
d_gene: TRBD1

CDR3nt: TGTGCCAGTAGTGTGAGGGTCGTCACTGAAGCTTTCTTT
CDR3aa: CASSVRVVTEAFF
j_gene: TRBJ1-1
abundance: NA
v_gene: TRBV6-2/TRBV6-3
d_gene: NA

CDR3nt: TGCGCCAGCAGCCAGAAGACTGACTCCCGACAGGGAACTCATGAAGCTTTCTTT
CDR3aa: CASSQKTDSRQGTHEAFF
j_gene: TRBJ1-1
abundance: few
v_gene: TRBV4-1
d_gene: TRBD1